This T cell receptor beta chain emerged from a study of blood T cell repertoires in COVID-19. Study overall: COVID-19 samples, acute and convalescent, were from the United States, Italy and Spain.

The CDR3 sequence is 13 residues long. CDR1 MDHEN and CDR2 SYDVKM come from the germline V gene. Unmatched junction bases numbered 1, after V lost 6 bases and J lost 5 bases. Original handling: Scientists estimated how many nucleated cells there were by amplifying reference gene primers. Measured with immunoSEQ multiplex PCR; TCRdb has only the in-frame clones, and not every one. Clone size and the V and J calls come from that table; the DNA yielded D and trimming. The sample yields about 120,000 clones, more than 75% seen once. The sequence derives from a human donor in a cohort sampled during active COVID-19. The chain employs TRBV28 and TRBJ1-4, with 9 bases matching TRBD1. Sequenced input: peripheral blood. CDR3 nucleotide sequence: TGTGCCAGCAGAGGGACAGGGAATGAAAAACTGTTTTTT. It specifies CASRGTGNEKLFF. The whole variable domain, filled in from reference TRBV28 and TRBJ1-4, reads DVKVTQSSRYLVKRTGEKVFLECVQDMDHENMFWYRQDPGLGLRLIYFSYDVKMKEKGDIPEGYSVSREKKERFSLILESASTNQTSMYLCASRGTGNEKLFFGSGTQLSVL.